The 11 T cell receptor beta chains given below trace back to one sample, sequenced in a study of blood T cell repertoires in COVID-19. Some clones are missing from TCRdb's copy, which holds only in-frame ones; the method was immunoSEQ multiplex PCR. The table lists around 300,000 clones, around 88% of them singletons, with approximately 14% in the top ten. Sequenced sample: peripheral blood. These receptors were taken from an older woman with COVID-19, enrolled during active disease.

This rearrangement joins TRBV4-1 to TRBJ2-1; 12 nucleotides line up with TRBD2. This CDR3 spans 18 amino acids. V lost 5 bases and J lost 4; bases outside the gene matches: 12. From germline, CDR1 is MGHRA and CDR2 YSYEKL. In DNA form, the CDR3 reads TGCGCCAGCAGCACTAGCGGGGGGCTATCAAGACCTTACAATGAGCAGTTCTTC. It is translated as CASSTSGGLSRPYNEQFF.

The chain uses TRBV6-4 and TRBJ2-1, with a possible D match to TRBD2 (6 bases). CDR1 is MRHNA, CDR2 SNTAGT, per germline. The CDR3 contains 17 residues. Trimming pared 7 bases from V and 5 bases from J, leaving 24 bases between. Written as DNA, the CDR3 is TGTGCCAGCATCGACGGGGGACGGGGGTTCCAAAACAATGAGCAGTTCTTC. Amino acid sequence: CASIDGGRGFQNNEQFF.

The chain links TRBV7-2 to TRBJ2-7; 10 bases are a match to TRBD2. Germline CDR1 and CDR2: SGHTA and FQGNSA. The CDR3 loop spans 16 amino acids. V lost 4 bases, J lost 7 bases, and 13 bases stayed unmatched. This chain's CDR3 is CASSSNGIAGGGEQYF. The CDR3 coding sequence is TGTGCCAGCAGCTCAAATGGGATAGCGGGGGGAGGGGAGCAGTACTTC.

This clone showed up just once. The chain couples TRBV29-1 to TRBJ1-4, with 10 bases identical to TRBD1. The length of the CDR3 is 13 residues. The trim removed 3 bases at V and 8 bases at J, leaving 3 bases unmatched. Germline V gene sequence: CDR1 SQVTM, CDR2 ANQGSEA. The CDR3 DNA reads TGCAGCGTTGAGACAGGGGGCGAGGAAAAACTGTTTTTT. This gives the protein CSVETGGEEKLFF.

The DNA of the CDR3 is TGTGCCAGCAGCTTGGTAGGGCAGGGTGGCTACACCTTC. It translates to CASSLVGQGGYTF. V usage is TRBV5-4 and J usage is TRBJ1-2; a weak D match, TRBD1 (5 bases). The CDR3 sequence is 13 residues long. Germline CDR1 reads SGHNT; CDR2 reads YYREEE (reference sequence). V gave up 0 bases and J gave up 7 bases, with 10 bases separating them.

The CDR3 DNA is TGTGCCAGTAATCCAGGCCGAAATCAGCCCCAGCATTTT. Amino acids: CASNPGRNQPQHF. The chain employs TRBV19 and TRBJ1-5; D uncertain. V was cut by 7 bases and J by 4 bases, with 11 bases left in between. CDR3 length equals 13 residues. In germline, CDR1 is LNHDA, CDR2 SQIVND (reference sequence).

The chain employs TRBV6-5 and TRBJ1-2, with 7 bases lining up with TRBD1. From germline, CDR1 is MNHEY and CDR2 SVGAGI. V dropped 4 bases and J dropped 4; count of bases not matched to a gene: 9. CDR3 length: 15 amino acids. CDR3 loop: CASSFTAGTAYGYTF. CDR3 sequence (DNA): TGTGCCAGCAGTTTTACCGCCGGGACAGCCTATGGCTACACCTTC.

This clone has just one count. The gene calls are TRBV27 and TRBJ2-1; D is perhaps TRBD1 (6 bases). This CDR3 spans 14 amino acids. Trimming shortened V by 6 bases and J by 4 bases, and 13 bases separated the two germline ends. Germline CDR1 MNHEY, CDR2 SMNVEV (reference sequence). For the CDR3, the DNA is TGTGCCAGCAGCGACGGGACACCTTACAATGAGCAGTTCTTC. Encoded protein: CASSDGTPYNEQFF.

The gene calls are TRBV4-3 and TRBJ2-2; 7 nucleotides line up with TRBD2. The trim removed 4 bases at V and 0 bases at J, leaving 8 bases unmatched. This CDR3 is 17 amino acids long. The germline V gene encodes CDR1 LGHNA and CDR2 YSLEER. CDR3: CASSPVWGGTNTGELFF. CDR3 nucleotide sequence: TGCGCCAGCAGCCCCGTTTGGGGGGGAACGAACACCGGGGAGCTGTTTTTT.

V usage is TRBV2 and J usage is TRBJ1-4, with D tentatively TRBD1 (5 bases). This CDR3 region has 16 residues. Deletions cut 8 bases from V and 6 bases from J, with 22 bases between. The germline V gene has CDR1 SNHLY and CDR2 FYNNEI. CDR3 amino acids: CASDRPIWGSDEKLFF. CDR3 coding DNA: TGTGCCAGCGATCGACCGATCTGGGGCTCAGATGAAAAACTGTTTTTT.

V usage is TRBV6-5 and J usage is TRBJ2-7; 9 bases are shared with TRBD2. CDR1 is MNHEY and CDR2 is SVGAGI in the germline V gene. This CDR3 is 14 amino acids long. The trim removed 2 bases at V and 3 bases at J, leaving 2 bases unmatched. The CDR3, as DNA: TGTGCCAGCAGTTACGAGCGGGGGGACTACGAGCAGTACTTC. Residues: CASSYERGDYEQYF.